The 23 T cell receptor beta chains in this list originate from one sample, sequenced in a study of blood T cell repertoires in COVID-19. Only in-frame clones appear in the TCRdb table, and some are missing; sequencing was by immunoSEQ multiplex PCR. The data show 50,000 to 85,000 clones, roughly 82% seen once. The sample comprised peripheral blood. These receptors originate from a man aged 60 to 69 with acute or convalescent COVID-19.

V and J are TRBV4-3 and TRBJ2-7; TRBD1 matches at 7 bases. The CDR3 runs 15 residues. CDR1 is LGHNA, CDR2 YSLEER, per germline. Trimming took 0 bases from V and 5 from J; bases not matched to a gene: 7. The CDR3 coding sequence is TGCGCCAGCAGCCAAGACTTGACAGGGTACCACGAGCAGTACTTC. Its protein product is CASSQDLTGYHEQYF.

This rearrangement joins TRBV11-2 to TRBJ2-4; 9 bases fit TRBD2. V gave up 1 base and J gave up 3 bases; unmatched junction bases: 7. The CDR3 is 17 amino acids. The germline V gene has CDR1 SGHAT and CDR2 FQNNGV. The CDR3 DNA sequence: TGTGCCAGCAGCTTAGTCTCGGGGACTAGCATCAAAAACATTCAGTACTTC. This translates into CASSLVSGTSIKNIQYF.

The V call is TRBV29-1, the J call TRBJ1-2; 7 bases are a match to TRBD1. V lost 4 bases to trimming and J lost 7 bases; unmatched junction nucleotides: 9. The CDR3 sequence is 13 residues long. Germline loops: CDR1 SQVTM, CDR2 ANQGSEA. This CDR3 is CSVVWWQGGGYTF. CDR3 in DNA: TGCAGCGTTGTTTGGTGGCAGGGGGGTGGCTACACCTTC.

The chain uses TRBV11-2 and TRBJ1-3; the D is unclear. In germline, CDR1 is SGHAT, CDR2 FQNNGV. Trimming left V 0 bases short and J 3 bases short, with 12 bases between. This CDR3 is 16 amino acids long. Here the CDR3 DNA reads TGTGCCAGCAGCTTAGATGGGAGTCTCGGTGGAAACACCATATATTTT. Its protein product is CASSLDGSLGGNTIYF.

The table lists this clone with many counts. V usage is TRBV19 and J usage is TRBJ1-5, with 7 bases that match TRBD1. V was pared by 5 bases and J by 7 bases, with 8 bases of the junction left unmatched. This CDR3 has 14 residues. Per the germline V gene, CDR1 is LNHDA and CDR2 is SQIVND (reference sequence). The CDR3 DNA follows: TGTGCCAGTAGTCTAACAGGGGCTGGGCAGCCCCAGCATTTT. This codes for CASSLTGAGQPQHF.

The chain joins TRBV9 to TRBJ2-2, with 12 bases identical to TRBD2. Germline lookup yields CDR1 SGDLS and CDR2 YYNGEE. The CDR3 runs 15 residues. J lost 5 bases, V lost 3 bases, and 2 bases had no gene match. The CDR3 region is CASSGLAGVTGELFF. The CDR3, as DNA: TGTGCCAGCAGCGGACTAGCGGGGGTTACCGGGGAGCTGTTTTTT.

The chain combines TRBV3-1 (or the pseudogene TRBV3-2) with TRBJ1-2, with no clear D. This CDR3 contains 14 residues. Per germline, CDR1 LGHDT and CDR2 YNNKEL (reference sequence). Between the trimmed V and J ends, which lost 7 bases and 2 bases, there was a span of 14 bases. The chain's CDR3 is CASNEVGYNYGYTF. The CDR3 nucleotides read TGTGCCAGCAACGAAGTCGGTTACAACTATGGCTACACCTTC.

This chain connects TRBV21-1 to TRBJ2-7; TRBD2, as called in the table, went unchecked against the DNA. TRBV21-1 represents a pseudogene. CDR3 length: 17 amino acids. CDR3 DNA: TGTGCCAGCAGCAATGAAATCAGGTTCGACGGGAGGTACGAGCAGTACTTC. Translating it yields CASSNEIRFDGRYEQYF.

This clone was counted only a few times. V gene TRBV3-1 (or the pseudogene TRBV3-2) combines with J gene TRBJ2-7; 7 bases map to TRBD1. Trimming took 1 base from V and 7 from J; bases not matched to a gene: 13. The CDR3 runs 16 residues. CDR1 is LGHDT, CDR2 YNNKEL, per germline (reference sequence). In nucleotides, the CDR3 is TGTGCCAGCAGCCAAGGGTCCGCGCAGGGGGTAAAGGAGCAGTACTTC. Translation gives CASSQGSAQGVKEQYF.

CDR3 in DNA: TGTGCCAGCAGCTTAGTCGGGACAGGGGACCAGCCCCAGCATTTT. It specifies CASSLVGTGDQPQHF. The V gene is TRBV7-2, the J gene TRBJ1-5; TRBD1 matches 10 bases. This CDR3 is 15 amino acids long. Germline assignment: CDR1 SGHTA and CDR2 FQGNSA. Trimming at V came to 1 base and at J to 7 bases, leaving 4 bases not matched to a gene.

This clone was seen a single time. The genes are TRBV30 and TRBJ2-1, with D perhaps matching TRBD2 (6 bases). CDR1 and CDR2 from the germline V gene are GTSNPN and SVGIG (reference sequence). Trimming shortened V by 4 bases and J by 3 bases, and 16 bases separated the two germline ends. The CDR3 consists of 15 residues. Here the CDR3 DNA reads TGTGCCTGGACGCGGGGACTGTTTGACTACAATGAGCAGTTCTTC. Its translation: CAWTRGLFDYNEQFF.

The gene calls are TRBV6-6 and TRBJ2-5, with D perhaps matching TRBD2 (6 bases). This CDR3 has 12 amino acids. Germline lookup yields CDR1 MNHNY and CDR2 SVGAGI (reference sequence). Trimming removed 8 bases at V and 2 bases at J, with 9 bases between. CDR3 loop: CASLGRQETQYF. The CDR3, as DNA: TGTGCCAGCCTGGGGAGGCAAGAGACCCAGTACTTC.

As DNA, the CDR3 is TGTGCCAGCAGCGCGGGACGCCAAGCTACCATATATTTT. It specifies CASSAGRQATIYF. This sequence joins TRBV5-4 and TRBJ1-3; a possible D gene is TRBD1 (5 bases). The CDR3 consists of 13 residues. Trimming cost V 4 bases and J 10 bases, with 15 bases left between them. Germline V gene lookup returns CDR1 SGHNT and CDR2 YYREEE (reference sequence).

The V gene is TRBV6-5, the J gene TRBJ2-3, with a tentative D call TRBD1 (5 bases). Germline V gives CDR1 MNHEY, CDR2 SVGAGI. The germline V and J ends were trimmed by 0 bases and 3 bases, with 13 bases remaining between them. This CDR3 is built from 16 residues. The CDR3 sequence is CASSYSLRARTDTQYF. Here the CDR3 DNA reads TGTGCCAGCAGTTACTCTCTCAGGGCCCGGACAGATACGCAGTATTTT.

J is TRBJ1-1 and V is TRBV5-4; TRBD1 is a possible D gene (6 bases). The germline V gene has CDR1 SGHNT and CDR2 YYREEE (reference sequence). CDR3 length equals 14 residues. With 4 bases removed from V and 0 bases from J, the gap between germline ends came to 10 bases. The CDR3 DNA is TGTGCCAGCAGCCCGGACAGAGTGAACACTGAAGCTTTCTTT. Amino acid sequence: CASSPDRVNTEAFF.

The V gene is TRBV29-1, the J gene TRBJ2-3; TRBD2 aligns across 9 bases. CDR1 is SQVTM, CDR2 ANQGSEA, per germline. V was clipped by 7 bases and J by 2 bases; unmatched bases: 4. This CDR3 has 13 amino acids. The CDR3 sequence is CSAAGGSTDTQYF. The CDR3 DNA follows: TGCAGCGCGGCGGGGGGGTCCACAGATACGCAGTATTTT.

This chain connects TRBV4-3 to TRBJ2-1; 12 bases fit TRBD2. Germline values: CDR1 LGHNA, CDR2 YSLEER. V lost 2 bases and J lost 0; bases outside the gene matches: 5. The CDR3 is 18 residues long. CDR3: CASSQRLAGGASYNEQFF. The CDR3 DNA reads TGCGCCAGCAGCCAACGGCTAGCGGGGGGGGCCTCCTACAATGAGCAGTTCTTC.

This chain connects TRBV7-9 to TRBJ2-1, with TRBD1 matching over 7 bases. Trimming took 5 bases from V and 5 from J; bases not matched to a gene: 6. The V gene's germline CDR1 is SEHNR and CDR2 FQNEAQ (reference sequence). This CDR3 has 14 amino acids. The CDR3 coding sequence is TGTGCCAGCAGCCCGGGGACAGCAAACAATGAGCAGTTCTTC. Translating gives CASSPGTANNEQFF.

The rearrangement joins TRBV2 to TRBJ1-5; no clear D. Germline CDR1 SNHLY, CDR2 FYNNEI. CDR3 length: 15 residues. Trimming removed 6 bases at V and 0 bases at J, with 12 bases between. The CDR3 reads CASRKEGDSNQPQHF. DNA for the CDR3: TGTGCCAGCAGGAAGGAGGGAGATAGCAATCAGCCCCAGCATTTT.

In this sample, this clone turned up once. The V gene is TRBV29-1, the J gene TRBJ2-1, with D perhaps TRBD1 (6 bases). V lost 7 bases and J lost 4, with 17 bases in between. In germline, CDR1 is SQVTM, CDR2 ANQGSEA. This CDR3 region has 14 residues. CDR3 DNA sequence: TGCAGCGGGGTAAGAGGACAGCAGTACAATGAGCAGTTCTTC. Translating it yields CSGVRGQQYNEQFF.

The sample holds a few counts of this clone. This chain links TRBV6-1 with TRBJ1-6; perhaps TRBD1 as D (5 bases). V was pared by 0 bases and J by 4 bases, with 7 bases between. Germline CDR1 is MNHNS and CDR2 is SASEGT. The CDR3 loop spans 15 amino acids. CDR3 sequence: CASSEAGGYNSPLHF. The DNA for the CDR3 is TGTGCCAGCAGTGAAGCGGGGGGGTATAATTCACCCCTCCACTTT.

A few counts support this clone. The genes are TRBV6-5 and TRBJ1-2, with 8 bases identical to TRBD1. With V trimmed by 10 bases and J by 8 bases, 6 bases remained unmatched. Germline lookup yields CDR1 MNHEY and CDR2 SVGAGI. The CDR3 runs 11 residues. This CDR3 is CATGTGPGYTF. DNA for the CDR3: TGTGCCACCGGGACAGGACCCGGCTACACCTTC.

The chain combines TRBV5-1 with TRBJ2-1, with 7 bases identical to TRBD1. There are 19 residues in the CDR3. The germline gives CDR1 SGHRS, CDR2 YFSETQ. Trimming took 1 base from V and 8 from J; bases not matched to a gene: 21. The CDR3 region has the DNA TGCGCCAGCAGCTTGTATACAGGGGCAGGGATAGGAGTGCCTGATGAGCAGTTCTTC. Translating it yields CASSLYTGAGIGVPDEQFF. Supplemented by reference TRBV5-1 and TRBJ2-1, the full variable domain reads KAGVTQTPRYLIKTRGQQVTLSCSPISGHRSVSWYQQTPGQGLQFLFEYFSETQRNKGNFPGRFSGRQFSNSRSEMNVSTLELGDSALYLCASSLYTGAGIGVPDEQFFGPGTRLTVL.